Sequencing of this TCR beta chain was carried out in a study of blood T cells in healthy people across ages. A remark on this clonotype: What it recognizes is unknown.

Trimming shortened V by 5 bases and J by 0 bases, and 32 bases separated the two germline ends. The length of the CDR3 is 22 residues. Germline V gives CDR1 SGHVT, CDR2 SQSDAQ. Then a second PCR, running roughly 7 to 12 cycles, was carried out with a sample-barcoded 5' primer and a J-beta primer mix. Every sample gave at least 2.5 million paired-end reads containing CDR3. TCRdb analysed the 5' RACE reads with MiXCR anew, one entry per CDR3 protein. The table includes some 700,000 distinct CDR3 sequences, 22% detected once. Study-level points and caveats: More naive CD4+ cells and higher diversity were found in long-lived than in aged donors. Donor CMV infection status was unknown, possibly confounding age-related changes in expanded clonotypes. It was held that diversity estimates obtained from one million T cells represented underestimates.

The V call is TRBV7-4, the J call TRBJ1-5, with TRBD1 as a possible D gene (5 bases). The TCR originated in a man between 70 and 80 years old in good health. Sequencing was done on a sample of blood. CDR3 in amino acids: CASSPPPPPRGAETNSNQPQHF. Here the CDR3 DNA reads TGTGCCAGCAGCCCCCCGCCCCCCCCACGTGGGGCCGAAACAAATAGCAATCAGCCCCAGCATTTT.